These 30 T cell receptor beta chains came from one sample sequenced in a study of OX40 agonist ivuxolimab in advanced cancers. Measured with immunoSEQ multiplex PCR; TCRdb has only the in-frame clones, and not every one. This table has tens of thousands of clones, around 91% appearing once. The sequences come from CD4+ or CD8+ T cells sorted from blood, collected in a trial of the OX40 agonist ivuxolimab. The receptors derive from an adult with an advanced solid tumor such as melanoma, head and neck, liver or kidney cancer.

The CDR3, as DNA: TGTGCCATCAGCGCGATCTCCTACAATGAGCAGTTCTTC. This encodes CAISAISYNEQFF. The chain employs TRBV10-3 and TRBJ2-1; unclear D gene. Germline-derived CDR1 and CDR2 are ENHRY and SYGVKD. Trimming stripped 6 bases from V and 0 bases from J, with 6 bases between. The CDR3 has 13 amino acids.

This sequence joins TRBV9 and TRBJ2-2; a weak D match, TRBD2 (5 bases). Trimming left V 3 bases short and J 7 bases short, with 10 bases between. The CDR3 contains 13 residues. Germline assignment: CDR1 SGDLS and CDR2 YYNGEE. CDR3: CASSGSAGGELFF. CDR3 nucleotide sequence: TGTGCCAGCAGCGGGAGCGCGGGCGGGGAGCTGTTTTTT.

The CDR3, as DNA: TGTGCCACCATGGCCTCGAGGGAAGAGACCCAGTACTTC. Translation gives CATMASREETQYF. The chain joins TRBV15 to TRBJ2-5; D possibly corresponds to TRBD2 (5 bases). Germline CDR1 and CDR2: LNHNV and YYDKDF (reference sequence). CDR3 length: 13 amino acids. Trimming stripped 7 bases from V and 3 bases from J, with 12 bases between.

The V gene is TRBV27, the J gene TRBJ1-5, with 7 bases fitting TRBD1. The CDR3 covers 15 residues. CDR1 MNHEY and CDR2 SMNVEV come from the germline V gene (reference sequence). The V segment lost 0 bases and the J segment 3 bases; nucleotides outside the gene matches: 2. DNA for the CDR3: TGTGCCAGCAGTTTATCGGACAGGCCCAATCAGCCCCAGCATTTT. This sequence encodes CASSLSDRPNQPQHF.

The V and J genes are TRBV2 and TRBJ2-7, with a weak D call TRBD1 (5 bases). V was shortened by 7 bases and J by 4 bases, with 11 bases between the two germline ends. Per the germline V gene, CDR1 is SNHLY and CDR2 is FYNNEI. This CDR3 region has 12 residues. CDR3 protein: CASKGQKYEQYF. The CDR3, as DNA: TGTGCCAGCAAGGGGCAGAAATACGAGCAGTACTTC. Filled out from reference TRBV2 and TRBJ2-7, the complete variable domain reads EPEVTQTPSHQVTQMGQEVILRCVPISNHLYFYWYRQILGQKVEFLVSFYNNEISEKSEIFDDQFSVERPDGSNFTLKIRSTKLEDSAMYFCASKGQKYEQYFGPGTRLTVT.

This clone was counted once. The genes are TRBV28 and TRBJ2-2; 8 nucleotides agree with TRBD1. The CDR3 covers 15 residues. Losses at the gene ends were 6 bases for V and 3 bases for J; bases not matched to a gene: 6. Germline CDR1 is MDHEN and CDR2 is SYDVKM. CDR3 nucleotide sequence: TGTGCCAGCAGAACCCAGGACAGGGACACCGGGGAGCTGTTTTTT. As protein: CASRTQDRDTGELFF.

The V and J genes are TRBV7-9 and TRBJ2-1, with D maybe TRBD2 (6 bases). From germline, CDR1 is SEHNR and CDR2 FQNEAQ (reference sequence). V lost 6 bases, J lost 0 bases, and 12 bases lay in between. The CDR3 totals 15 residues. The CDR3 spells CASSGAGPSYNEQFF. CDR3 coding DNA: TGTGCCAGCAGTGGAGCGGGCCCCTCCTACAATGAGCAGTTCTTC.

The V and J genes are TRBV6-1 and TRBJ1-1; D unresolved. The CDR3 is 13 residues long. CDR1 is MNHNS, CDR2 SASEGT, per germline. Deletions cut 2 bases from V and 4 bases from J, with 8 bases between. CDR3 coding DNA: TGTGCCAGCAGTGAAATATACAGCACTGAAGCTTTCTTT. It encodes CASSEIYSTEAFF.

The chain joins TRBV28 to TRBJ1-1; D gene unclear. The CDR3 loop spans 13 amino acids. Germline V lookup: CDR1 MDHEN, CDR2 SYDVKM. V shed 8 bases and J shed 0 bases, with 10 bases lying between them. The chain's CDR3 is CASENRMNTEAFF. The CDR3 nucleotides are TGTGCCAGCGAAAACAGAATGAACACTGAAGCTTTCTTT.

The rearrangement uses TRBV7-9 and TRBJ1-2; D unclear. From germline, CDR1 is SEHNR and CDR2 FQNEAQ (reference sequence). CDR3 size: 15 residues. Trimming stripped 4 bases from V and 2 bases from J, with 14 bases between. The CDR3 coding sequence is TGTGCCAGCAGCTACTTTGATGGGAGCAACTATGGCTACACCTTC. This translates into CASSYFDGSNYGYTF.

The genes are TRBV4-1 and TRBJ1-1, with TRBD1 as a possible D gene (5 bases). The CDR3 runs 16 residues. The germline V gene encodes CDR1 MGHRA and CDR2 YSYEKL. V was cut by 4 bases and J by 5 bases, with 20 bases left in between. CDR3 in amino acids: CASSLEGRGEGTEAFF. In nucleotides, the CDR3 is TGCGCCAGCAGCCTCGAGGGACGGGGCGAAGGAACTGAAGCTTTCTTT.

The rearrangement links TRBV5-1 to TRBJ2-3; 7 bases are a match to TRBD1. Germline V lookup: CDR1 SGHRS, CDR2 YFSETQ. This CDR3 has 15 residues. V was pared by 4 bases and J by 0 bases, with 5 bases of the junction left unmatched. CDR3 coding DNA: TGCGCCAGCAGCCAGGACAGGCCTAGCACAGATACGCAGTATTTT. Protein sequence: CASSQDRPSTDTQYF.

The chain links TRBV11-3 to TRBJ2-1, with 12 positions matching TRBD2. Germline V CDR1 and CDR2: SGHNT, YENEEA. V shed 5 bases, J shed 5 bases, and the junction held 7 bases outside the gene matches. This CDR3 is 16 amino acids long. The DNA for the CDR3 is TGTGCCAGCAGCCTTCTAGCGGGAGGGACCCACAATGAGCAGTTCTTC. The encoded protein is CASSLLAGGTHNEQFF.

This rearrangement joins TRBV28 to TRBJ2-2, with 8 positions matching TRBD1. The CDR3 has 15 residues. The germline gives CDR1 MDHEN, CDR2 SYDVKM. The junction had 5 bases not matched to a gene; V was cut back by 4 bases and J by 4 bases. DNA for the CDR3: TGTGCCAGCAGTTGGACAGGGCTGGGCACCGGGGAGCTGTTTTTT. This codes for CASSWTGLGTGELFF.

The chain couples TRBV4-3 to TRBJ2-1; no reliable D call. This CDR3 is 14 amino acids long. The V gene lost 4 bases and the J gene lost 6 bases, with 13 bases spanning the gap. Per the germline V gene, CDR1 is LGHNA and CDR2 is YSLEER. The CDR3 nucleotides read TGCGCCAGCAGCCTTACCGAACTCAGCAATGAGCAGTTCTTC. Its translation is CASSLTELSNEQFF.

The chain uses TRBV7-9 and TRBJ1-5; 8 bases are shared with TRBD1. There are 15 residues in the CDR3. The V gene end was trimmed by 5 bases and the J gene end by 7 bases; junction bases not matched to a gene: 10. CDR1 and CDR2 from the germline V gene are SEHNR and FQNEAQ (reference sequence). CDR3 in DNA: TGTGCCAGCAGCCTATCGGGACAGGCGGGCCAGCCCCAGCATTTT. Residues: CASSLSGQAGQPQHF.

The CDR3 loop reads CASSVALGYEQYF. The CDR3 nucleotides read TGTGCCAGCAGCGTAGCTTTGGGGTACGAGCAGTACTTC. The chain carries TRBV9 and TRBJ2-7, with D hard to call. The CDR3 contains 13 residues. The V gene lost 0 bases and the J gene lost 4 bases, with 8 bases spanning the gap. Germline CDR1 SGDLS, CDR2 YYNGEE.

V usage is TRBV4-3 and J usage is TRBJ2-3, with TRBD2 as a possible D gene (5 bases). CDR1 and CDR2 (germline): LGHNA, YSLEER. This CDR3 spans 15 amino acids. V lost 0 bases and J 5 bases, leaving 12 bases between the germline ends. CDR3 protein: CASSQDHLAVDTQYF. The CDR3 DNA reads TGCGCCAGCAGCCAAGATCATCTAGCAGTAGATACGCAGTATTTT.

The CDR3 DNA follows: TGTGCCAGCAGTTTTAGTTTAATATCCGACGAGCAGTACTTC. It translates to CASSFSLISDEQYF. The J gene is TRBJ2-7, the V gene TRBV27; D unclear. The CDR3 contains 14 residues. Germline values: CDR1 MNHEY, CDR2 SMNVEV (reference sequence). Deletions cut 3 bases from V and 5 bases from J, with 14 bases between.

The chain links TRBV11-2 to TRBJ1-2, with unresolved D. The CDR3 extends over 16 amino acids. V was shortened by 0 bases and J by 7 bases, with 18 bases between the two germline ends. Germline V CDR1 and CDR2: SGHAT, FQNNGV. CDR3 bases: TGTGCCAGCAGCTTAGATAGGGAGGGAGGTTTCTTTGGCTACACCTTC. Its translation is CASSLDREGGFFGYTF.

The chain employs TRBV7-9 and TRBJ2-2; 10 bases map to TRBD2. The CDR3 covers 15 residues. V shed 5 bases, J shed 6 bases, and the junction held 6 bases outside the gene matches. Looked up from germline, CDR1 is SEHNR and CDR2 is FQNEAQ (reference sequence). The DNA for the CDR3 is TGTGCCAGCAGCCTAACCCTAGCGGGGGCCGGGGAGCTGTTTTTT. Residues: CASSLTLAGAGELFF.

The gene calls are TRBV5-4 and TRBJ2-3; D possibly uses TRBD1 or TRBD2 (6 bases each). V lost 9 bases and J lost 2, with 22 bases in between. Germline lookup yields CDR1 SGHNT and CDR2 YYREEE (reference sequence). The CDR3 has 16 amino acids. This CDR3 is CATKGGGDGYTDTQYF. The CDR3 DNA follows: TGTGCCACAAAGGGGGGCGGGGATGGATACACAGATACGCAGTATTTT.

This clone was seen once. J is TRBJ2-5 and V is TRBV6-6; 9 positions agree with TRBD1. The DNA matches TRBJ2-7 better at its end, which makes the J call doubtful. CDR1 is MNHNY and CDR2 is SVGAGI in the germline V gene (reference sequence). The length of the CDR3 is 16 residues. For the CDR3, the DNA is TGTGCCAGCAATAACCCGGGACAGGGCAAATTCTACGAGCAGTACTTC. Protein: CASNNPGQGKFYEQYF.

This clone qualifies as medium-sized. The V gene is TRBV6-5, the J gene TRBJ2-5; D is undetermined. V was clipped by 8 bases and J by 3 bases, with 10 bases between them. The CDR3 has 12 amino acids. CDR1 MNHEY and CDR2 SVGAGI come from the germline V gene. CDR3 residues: CASGWIEETQYF. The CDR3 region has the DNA TGTGCCAGCGGATGGATAGAAGAGACCCAGTACTTC.

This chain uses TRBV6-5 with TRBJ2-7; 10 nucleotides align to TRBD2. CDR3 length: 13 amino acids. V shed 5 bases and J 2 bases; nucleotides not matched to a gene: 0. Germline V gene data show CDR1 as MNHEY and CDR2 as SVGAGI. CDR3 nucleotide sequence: TGTGCCAGCAGTAGCGGGAGGGCCTACGAGCAGTACTTC. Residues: CASSSGRAYEQYF.

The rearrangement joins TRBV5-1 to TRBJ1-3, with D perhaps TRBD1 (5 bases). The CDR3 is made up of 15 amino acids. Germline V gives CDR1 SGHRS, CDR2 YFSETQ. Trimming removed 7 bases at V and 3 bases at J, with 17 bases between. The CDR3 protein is CASHGGDGDGNTIYF. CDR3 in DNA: TGCGCCAGCCATGGGGGGGACGGAGATGGAAACACCATATATTTT.

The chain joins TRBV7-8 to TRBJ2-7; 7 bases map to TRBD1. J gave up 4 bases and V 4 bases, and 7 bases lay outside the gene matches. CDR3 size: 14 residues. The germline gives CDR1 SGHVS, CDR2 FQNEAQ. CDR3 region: CASSSTGSRYEQYF. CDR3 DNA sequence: TGTGCCAGCAGCTCGACAGGGTCCAGGTACGAGCAGTACTTC.

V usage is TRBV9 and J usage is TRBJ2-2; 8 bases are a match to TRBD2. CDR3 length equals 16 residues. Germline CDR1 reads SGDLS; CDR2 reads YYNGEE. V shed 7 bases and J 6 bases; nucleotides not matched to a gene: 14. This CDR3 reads CASAPYVGRGSGELFF. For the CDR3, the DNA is TGTGCCAGCGCCCCCTATGTCGGGAGGGGTTCCGGGGAGCTGTTTTTT.

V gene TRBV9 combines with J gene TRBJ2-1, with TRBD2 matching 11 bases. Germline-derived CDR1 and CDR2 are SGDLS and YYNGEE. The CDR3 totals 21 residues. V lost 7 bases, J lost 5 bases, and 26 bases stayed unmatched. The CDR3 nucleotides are TGTGCCAGCGGAGCCCGGAGAGCGACTAGCGGGACCCCGGGGACACACAATGAGCAGTTCTTC. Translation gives CASGARRATSGTPGTHNEQFF.

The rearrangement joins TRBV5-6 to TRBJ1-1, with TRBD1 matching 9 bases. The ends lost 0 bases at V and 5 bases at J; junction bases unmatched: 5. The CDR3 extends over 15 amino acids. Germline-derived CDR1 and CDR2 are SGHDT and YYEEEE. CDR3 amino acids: CASSLGDREVTEAFF. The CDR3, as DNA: TGTGCCAGCAGCTTGGGGGACAGGGAGGTTACTGAAGCTTTCTTT. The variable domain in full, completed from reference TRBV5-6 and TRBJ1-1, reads DAGVTQSPTHLIKTRGQQVTLRCSPKSGHDTVSWYQQALGQGPQFIFQYYEEEERQRGNFPDRFSGHQFPNYSSELNVNALLLGDSALYLCASSLGDREVTEAFFGQGTRLTVV.